This T cell receptor (beta chain) is from a study of PD-L1 blockade in urothelial cancer. Study-level background: Atezolizumab therapy began for patients in about 2014, dosed at 1,200 mg intravenously every 3 weeks. Blood analyses occurred 3 weeks (second dose) and 6 weeks post treatment start.

Time point defined: peripheral blood 6 weeks after treatment start. With 8 bases clipped from V and 4 bases from J, the junction kept 0 bases outside the gene matches. Germline lookup yields CDR1 ENHRY and CDR2 SYGVKD. This CDR3 is 13 amino acids long. Assay: immunoSEQ multiplex PCR; the TCRdb copy retains only in-frame clones and omits some. The data hold roughly 45,000 clones, with roughly four fifths observed a single time. Sequencing used PBMCs, obtained around atezolizumab (anti-PD-L1) treatment. The sequence was obtained from a man between 60 and 75 years old with urothelial cancer. The chain uses TRBV10-3 and TRBJ2-1, with 12 bases matching TRBD2. This CDR3 is CAIGLAGYNEQFF. The CDR3 coding sequence is TGTGCCATCGGACTAGCGGGGTACAATGAGCAGTTCTTC.